The next 24 T cell receptor beta chains were all read from a single sample in a study of a mutant IDH1 vaccine in newly diagnosed glioma. Regarding time point: week 11, during vaccination. The investigators gave 300 ug of mutant IDH1 20-mer peptide in each vaccine dose, together with topical imiquimod. Assay: immunoSEQ multiplex PCR; the TCRdb copy retains only in-frame clones and omits some. The repertoire consists of 100,000 to 150,000 clones, with roughly 77% occurring once and the leading ten covering around 5.5%. Which antigens these TCRs recognize remains unknown. The sequencing here drew on PBMCs, taken from a glioma patient whose treatment included an IDH1 peptide vaccine. The source is a middle-aged man with glioma.

This chain links TRBV5-5 with TRBJ2-2, with 10 bases aligning to TRBD2. Per germline, CDR1 SGHKS and CDR2 YYEKEE (reference sequence). The CDR3 totals 18 residues. The V segment lost 2 bases and the J segment 6 bases; nucleotides outside the gene matches: 13. The DNA of the CDR3 is TGTGCCAGCAGCTTACGGCTAGCGGGGGATTCGATCGCCGGGGAGCTGTTTTTT. It yields the protein CASSLRLAGDSIAGELFF.

The V gene is TRBV7-2, the J gene TRBJ1-1, with unresolved D. V gave up 3 bases and J gave up 5 bases, with 10 bases separating them. The CDR3 spans 13 residues. Germline V gene sequence: CDR1 SGHTA, CDR2 FQGNSA. As DNA, the CDR3 is TGTGCCAGCAGCTTTAAGAAGGGAACTGAAGCTTTCTTT. Amino acids: CASSFKKGTEAFF. The full variable domain, with the rest looked up from reference TRBV7-2 and TRBJ1-1, is GAGVSQSPSNKVTEKGKDVELRCDPISGHTALYWYRQSLGQGLEFLIYFQGNSAPDKSGLPSDRFSAERTGGSVSTLTIQRTQQEDSAVYLCASSFKKGTEAFFGQGTRLTVV.

The chain employs TRBV28 and TRBJ1-2; D is perhaps TRBD1 (5 bases). The CDR3 has 15 amino acids. Deletions cut 6 bases from V and 4 bases from J, with 18 bases between. Per the germline V gene, CDR1 is MDHEN and CDR2 is SYDVKM. In DNA, the CDR3 is TGTGCCAGCAGCCTCCAGAGGGGCAAGGGCTATGGCTACACCTTC. It encodes CASSLQRGKGYGYTF.

This clone was observed a few times. The chain has TRBV7-2 and TRBJ2-7, with TRBD2 identical over 9 bases. This CDR3 comprises 15 residues. Germline loops: CDR1 SGHTA, CDR2 FQGNSA. The V gene end was trimmed by 6 bases and the J gene end by 1 base; junction bases not matched to a gene: 7. CDR3 sequence reads: CASRPGLAGSYEQYF. DNA of the CDR3: TGTGCCAGCAGGCCCGGGCTAGCGGGGTCCTACGAGCAGTACTTC.

CDR3 nucleotide sequence: TGTGCCATCAGTGAGTCGAGGGACAGGTTGATCCACGAGCAGTACTTC. Protein: CAISESRDRLIHEQYF. The gene calls are TRBV10-3 and TRBJ2-7; 8 positions match TRBD1. CDR1 and CDR2 (germline): ENHRY, SYGVKD. V was clipped by 0 bases and J by 5 bases; unmatched bases: 9. This CDR3 is built from 16 residues.

The rearrangement links TRBV2 to TRBJ2-1; D not resolved. From germline, CDR1 is SNHLY and CDR2 FYNNEI. V was pared by 3 bases and J by 0 bases, with 9 bases between. The CDR3 is 15 amino acids. The CDR3 sequence is CASSDWDSSYNEQFF. In nucleotides, the CDR3 is TGTGCCAGCAGTGACTGGGATTCCTCCTACAATGAGCAGTTCTTC. Together with reference TRBV2 and TRBJ2-1, the CDR3 gives the full variable domain: EPEVTQTPSHQVTQMGQEVILRCVPISNHLYFYWYRQILGQKVEFLVSFYNNEISEKSEIFDDQFSVERPDGSNFTLKIRSTKLEDSAMYFCASSDWDSSYNEQFFGPGTRLTVL.

The chain uses TRBV29-1 and TRBJ2-5; D ambiguous. The germline V and J ends were trimmed by 8 bases and 1 base, with 14 bases remaining between them. The CDR3 length is 13 residues. CDR1 and CDR2 (germline): SQVTM, ANQGSEA. This CDR3 is CSFIGVGQETQYF. DNA of the CDR3: TGCAGCTTTATTGGAGTCGGCCAAGAGACCCAGTACTTC. Together with reference TRBV29-1 and TRBJ2-5, the CDR3 gives the full variable domain: SAVISQKPSRDICQRGTSLTIQCQVDSQVTMMFWYRQQPGQSLTLIATANQGSEATYESGFVIDKFPISRPNLTFSTLTVSNMSPEDSSIYLCSFIGVGQETQYFGPGTRLLVL.

This rearrangement joins TRBV11-1 to TRBJ1-1, with TRBD1 identical over 8 bases. Losses at the gene ends were 3 bases for V and 5 bases for J; bases not matched to a gene: 8. Germline V gene sequence: CDR1 SGHAT, CDR2 FQDESV (reference sequence). There are 15 residues in the CDR3. The CDR3 nucleotides are TGTGCCAGCAGCTTGGCAGGGGGCTTAGAAACTGAAGCTTTCTTT. Amino acid sequence: CASSLAGGLETEAFF.

The DNA for the CDR3 is TGTGCCAGCAGCCAAGACTACGAGCAGTACTTC. This codes for CASSQDYEQYF. V and J are TRBV4-2 and TRBJ2-7; no firm D call. This CDR3 contains 11 residues. Germline V CDR1 and CDR2: LGHNA, YNFKEQ. Trimming left V 0 bases short and J 3 bases short, with 0 bases between.

The chain couples TRBV28 to TRBJ2-7; 8 positions agree with TRBD1. The CDR3 totals 14 residues. The trim removed 6 bases at V and 5 bases at J, leaving 9 bases unmatched. From germline, CDR1 is MDHEN and CDR2 SYDVKM. The CDR3 here is CASRGTGRGNEQYF. The CDR3, as DNA: TGTGCCAGCAGGGGGACAGGCCGCGGGAACGAGCAGTACTTC.

The J gene is TRBJ2-1, the V gene TRBV7-9; 9 bases line up with TRBD2. The germline gives CDR1 SEHNR, CDR2 FQNEAQ (reference sequence). V was clipped by 4 bases and J by 5 bases; unmatched bases: 9. This CDR3 is 16 amino acids long. This CDR3 is CASSSNSGRVNNEQFF. The DNA for the CDR3 is TGTGCCAGCAGCTCGAATAGCGGGAGAGTCAACAATGAGCAGTTCTTC. Combining the CDR3 with reference TRBV7-9 and TRBJ2-1 gives the whole variable domain DTGVSQNPRHKITKRGQNVTFRCDPISEHNRLYWYRQTLGQGPEFLTYFQNEAQLEKSRLLSDRFSAERPKGSFSTLEIQRTEQGDSAMYLCASSSNSGRVNNEQFFGPGTRLTVL.

This clone showed up just a few times. The V and J genes are TRBV16 and TRBJ1-2, with D maybe TRBD1 (6 bases). Germline CDR1 reads KGHSY; CDR2 reads FQNENV. The CDR3 runs 14 residues. V shed 4 bases and J shed 0 bases, with 9 bases lying between them. CDR3 in DNA: TGTGCCAGCAGCCCGGACAGTACTAACTATGGCTACACCTTC. Translation gives CASSPDSTNYGYTF.

The chain combines TRBV9 with TRBJ2-5, with TRBD1 matching 7 bases. Germline trimming cut 0 bases from V and 5 bases from J; bases unmatched to any gene: 4. The CDR3 is 14 amino acids. Looked up from germline, CDR1 is SGDLS and CDR2 is YYNGEE. The DNA for the CDR3 is TGTGCCAGCAGCGTAGTTACAGGGGCGGAGACCCAGTACTTC. Protein: CASSVVTGAETQYF.

The V call is TRBV28, the J call TRBJ1-1; D possibly corresponds to TRBD1 (5 bases). The length of the CDR3 is 12 residues. V was shortened by 5 bases and J by 8 bases, with 12 bases between the two germline ends. Germline V gives CDR1 MDHEN, CDR2 SYDVKM. In DNA form, the CDR3 reads TGTGCCAGCAGTCCCCTCCGGACAGAAGCTTTCTTT. It yields the protein CASSPLRTEAFF.

The table lists this clone with a count of one. The chain couples TRBV5-1 to TRBJ1-1, with D possibly matching TRBD1 (5 bases). Germline V gives CDR1 SGHRS, CDR2 YFSETQ. This CDR3 spans 20 amino acids. The V gene lost 5 bases and the J gene lost 4 bases, with 33 bases spanning the gap. CDR3 nucleotides: TGCGCCAGCAGGCACTCTCGGTTGGGGGAGGAAAGGAGAAGGAGCACTGAAGCTTTCTTT. Its protein product is CASRHSRLGEERRRSTEAFF.

The rearrangement uses TRBV5-1 and TRBJ2-7; 10 positions match TRBD1. The CDR3 covers 14 residues. The germline CDR1 and CDR2 sequences are SGHRS and YFSETQ. V shed 5 bases, J shed 5 bases, and the junction held 7 bases outside the gene matches. The CDR3 sequence is CASRGWGQGHEQYF. CDR3 DNA sequence: TGCGCCAGCAGGGGCTGGGGACAGGGGCACGAGCAGTACTTC. Looking up the rest from reference TRBV5-1 and TRBJ2-7 gives the full variable domain: KAGVTQTPRYLIKTRGQQVTLSCSPISGHRSVSWYQQTPGQGLQFLFEYFSETQRNKGNFPGRFSGRQFSNSRSEMNVSTLELGDSALYLCASRGWGQGHEQYFGPGTRLTVT.

This clone has a single count. The V and J genes are TRBV2 and TRBJ2-3; D possibly corresponds to TRBD1 (6 bases). The CDR3 is 14 residues long. Germline V gene sequence: CDR1 SNHLY, CDR2 FYNNEI. V was pared by 9 bases and J by 5 bases, with 18 bases between. The CDR3 here is CASGYQGIRDTQYF. CDR3 in DNA: TGTGCCAGTGGGTATCAGGGGATCCGAGATACGCAGTATTTT.

The chain has TRBV7-2 and TRBJ2-1; D gene uncertain. Trimming shortened V by 3 bases and J by 9 bases, and 9 bases separated the two germline ends. The germline V gene has CDR1 SGHTA and CDR2 FQGNSA. The CDR3 length is 12 residues. The CDR3 bases are TGTGCCAGCAGCTTTAGCAGTTCTGAGCAGTTCTTC. Its translation: CASSFSSSEQFF.

This CDR3 reads CASSVAAGMGGELFF. The CDR3 coding sequence is TGTGCCAGCAGCGTAGCGGCCGGGATGGGCGGGGAGCTGTTTTTT. This chain connects TRBV9 to TRBJ2-2; possible D gene TRBD2, 5 bases. In germline, CDR1 is SGDLS, CDR2 YYNGEE. This CDR3 spans 15 amino acids. With 0 bases removed from V and 7 bases from J, the gap between germline ends came to 13 bases.

By frequency in the sample, this clone is medium-sized (0.01 to 0.1%). The rearrangement joins TRBV9 to TRBJ1-1; the match to TRBD1 covers 10 bases. Germline lookup yields CDR1 SGDLS and CDR2 YYNGEE. This CDR3 spans 15 amino acids. The junction had 8 bases not matched to a gene; V was cut back by 4 bases and J by 5 bases. The CDR3: CASSPRQGAATEAFF. DNA of the CDR3: TGTGCCAGCAGCCCAAGACAGGGGGCAGCGACTGAAGCTTTCTTT.

CDR3 bases: TGTGCCAGCAGCTTGGGACTAGCGGCAGATACGCAGTATTTT. This translates into CASSLGLAADTQYF. The chain joins TRBV5-6 to TRBJ2-3, with 9 positions matching TRBD2. The germline V gene encodes CDR1 SGHDT and CDR2 YYEEEE. CDR3 length: 14 residues. With 0 bases clipped from V and 4 bases from J, the junction kept 0 bases outside the gene matches.

The chain uses TRBV6-5 and TRBJ2-1; D might be TRBD2 (5 bases). Germline values: CDR1 MNHEY, CDR2 SVGAGI. There are 15 residues in the CDR3. V dropped 4 bases and J dropped 4 bases, with 14 bases sitting between them. The chain's CDR3 is CASSSTGGRYNEQFF. Written as DNA, the CDR3 is TGTGCCAGCAGTTCCACCGGAGGCCGTTACAATGAGCAGTTCTTC.

V usage is TRBV10-3 and J usage is TRBJ2-7; D not resolved. Per the germline V gene, CDR1 is ENHRY and CDR2 is SYGVKD. Trimming removed 1 base from V and 2 bases from J, with 9 bases in between. The CDR3 is made up of 14 amino acids. CDR3 sequence (DNA): TGTGCCATCAGTGAGTGGTCCGGCCCCTACGAGCAGTACTTC. It is translated as CAISEWSGPYEQYF.

This clone was picked up a small number of times. V is TRBV10-3 and J is TRBJ1-2; 8 positions agree with TRBD1. This CDR3 comprises 14 residues. Germline CDR1 ENHRY, CDR2 SYGVKD. V was pared by 7 bases and J by 8 bases, with 12 bases of the junction left unmatched. The CDR3 DNA sequence: TGTGCCATCACCAACAACGCCGGGACAGGCGGCTACACCTTC. Translation gives CAITNNAGTGGYTF.